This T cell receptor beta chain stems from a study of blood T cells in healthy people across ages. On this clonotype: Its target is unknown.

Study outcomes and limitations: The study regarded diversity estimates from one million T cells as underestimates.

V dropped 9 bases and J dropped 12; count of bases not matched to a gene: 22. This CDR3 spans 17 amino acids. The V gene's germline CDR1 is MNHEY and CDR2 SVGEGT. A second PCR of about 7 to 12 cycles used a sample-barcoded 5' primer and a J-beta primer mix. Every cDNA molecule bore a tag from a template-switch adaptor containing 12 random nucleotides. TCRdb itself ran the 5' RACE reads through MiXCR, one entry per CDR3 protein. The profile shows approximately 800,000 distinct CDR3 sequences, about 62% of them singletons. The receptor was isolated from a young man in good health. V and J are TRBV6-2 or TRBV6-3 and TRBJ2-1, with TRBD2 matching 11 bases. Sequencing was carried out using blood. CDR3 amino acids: CASSTSSFILAGEGQFF. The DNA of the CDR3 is TGTGCCAGTTCCACCTCCTCTTTTATACTAGCGGGGGAGGGGCAGTTCTTC.